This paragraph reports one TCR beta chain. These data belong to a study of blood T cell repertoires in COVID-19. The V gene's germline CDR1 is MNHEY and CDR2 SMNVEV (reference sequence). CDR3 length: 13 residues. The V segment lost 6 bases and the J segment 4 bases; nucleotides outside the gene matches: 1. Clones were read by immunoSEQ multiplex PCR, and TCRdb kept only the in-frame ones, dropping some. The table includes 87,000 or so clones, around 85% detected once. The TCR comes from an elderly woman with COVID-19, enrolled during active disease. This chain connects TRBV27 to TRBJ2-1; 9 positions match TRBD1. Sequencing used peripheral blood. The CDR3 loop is CASRGTGYNEQFF. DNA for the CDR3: TGTGCCAGCAGAGGGACAGGGTACAATGAGCAGTTCTTC.